These 5 T cell receptor beta chains came from one sample sequenced in a study of CD8 T cells in ankylosing spondylitis (dated by TCRdb to about 2017). The library came from 5' RACE. TCRdb names Illumina HiSeq 2500 as the instrument used. TCRdb trimmed the raw reads at Q25, called clones with MiXCR and kept productive beta chains. All rows with the same CDR3 protein become a single entry with the most common DNA and genes. In all, the sample holds 310,000 or so distinct CDR3 sequences, and roughly 20% of those were seen once. Roughly 8.3% of the sample is taken by the ten largest. The sample consisted of blood, either unsorted or a sorted T cell fraction (not recorded which). The receptors shown here come from a male donor with ankylosing spondylitis or in good health (not recorded which).

This chain connects TRBV20-1 to TRBJ2-2; 8 nucleotides agree with TRBD2. V dropped 3 bases and J dropped 0; count of bases not matched to a gene: 9. Germline CDR1 DFQATT, CDR2 SNEGSKA (reference sequence). This CDR3 spans 17 amino acids. The CDR3, as DNA: TGCAGTGCTAGGTCCCTAGCGGGCATTGCGAACACCGGGGAGCTGTTTTTT. This gives the protein CSARSLAGIANTGELFF.

The rearrangement uses TRBV5-1 and TRBJ2-7, with D possibly matching TRBD2 (6 bases). V lost 0 bases and J 4 bases, leaving 14 bases between the germline ends. The CDR3 sequence is 15 residues long. Per germline, CDR1 SGHRS and CDR2 YFSETQ. CDR3 DNA sequence: TGCGCCAGCAGCTTGGCCTGGGACTCATATTACGAGCAGTACGTC. As protein: CASSLAWDSYYEQYV.

V usage is TRBV5-1 and J usage is TRBJ1-2, with D perhaps matching TRBD1 (6 bases). There are 15 residues in the CDR3. Per the germline V gene, CDR1 is SGHRS and CDR2 is YFSETQ. Between the trimmed V and J ends, which lost 4 bases and 4 bases, there was a span of 17 bases. Here the CDR3 DNA reads TGCGCCAGCAGCGAAACCACAGGGTTCGGCTATGGCTACACCTTC. It codes for CASSETTGFGYGYTF.

This clonotype was picked up many times. V is TRBV6-6 and J is TRBJ2-5, with 9 bases identical to TRBD1. Trimming cost V 6 bases and J 5 bases; bases outside gene matches: 4. The CDR3 spans 13 residues. Per germline, CDR1 MNHNY and CDR2 SVGAGI (reference sequence). The DNA of the CDR3 is TGTGCCAGCAGCCGGGACAGGGATGAGACCCAGTACTTC. Translating it yields CASSRDRDETQYF.

This clonotype was detected only once. This rearrangement joins TRBV12-1 to TRBJ2-1; the table's D call of TRBD2 was not tested on the DNA. TRBV12-1 is shown as a pseudogene. This CDR3 has 18 amino acids. In DNA form, the CDR3 reads TGCGCCAGCAGGGCGGTCATAGGACTAGCTCCCTCCTACAATGAGCAGTTCTTC. This codes for CASRAVIGLAPSYNEQFF.